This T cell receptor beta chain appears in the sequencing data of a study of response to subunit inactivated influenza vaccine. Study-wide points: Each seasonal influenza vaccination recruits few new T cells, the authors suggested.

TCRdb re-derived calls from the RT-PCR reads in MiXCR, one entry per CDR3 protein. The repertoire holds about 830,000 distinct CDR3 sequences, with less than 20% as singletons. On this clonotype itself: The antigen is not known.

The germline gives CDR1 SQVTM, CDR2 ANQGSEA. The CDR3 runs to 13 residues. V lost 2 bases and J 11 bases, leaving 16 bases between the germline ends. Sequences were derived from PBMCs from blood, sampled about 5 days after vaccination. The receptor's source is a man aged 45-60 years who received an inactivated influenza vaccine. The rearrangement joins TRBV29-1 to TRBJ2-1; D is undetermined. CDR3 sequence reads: CSVESLLARKQFF. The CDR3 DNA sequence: TGCAGCGTTGAAAGTCTGTTAGCTAGGAAGCAGTTCTTC.